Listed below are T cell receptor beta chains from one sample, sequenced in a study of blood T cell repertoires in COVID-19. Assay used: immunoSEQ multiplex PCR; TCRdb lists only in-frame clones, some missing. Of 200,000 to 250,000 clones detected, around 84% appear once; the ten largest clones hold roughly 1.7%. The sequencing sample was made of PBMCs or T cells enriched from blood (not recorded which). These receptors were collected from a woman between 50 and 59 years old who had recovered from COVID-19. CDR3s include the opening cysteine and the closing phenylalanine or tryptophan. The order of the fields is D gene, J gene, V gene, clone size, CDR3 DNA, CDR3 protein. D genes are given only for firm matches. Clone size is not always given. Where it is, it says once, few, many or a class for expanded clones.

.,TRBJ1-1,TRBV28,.,TGTGCCAGCAGTTTAATTAGAGGCGAACCTTCTGAAGCTTTCTTT,CASSLIRGEPSEAFF
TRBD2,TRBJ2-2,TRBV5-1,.,TGCGCCAGCAGCTTTGAGCGGGGGAACACCGGGGAGCTGTTTTTT,CASSFERGNTGELFF
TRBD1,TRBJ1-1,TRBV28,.,TGTGCCAGCAGTCGGGACAGGGGGGACACTGAAGCTTTCTTT,CASSRDRGDTEAFF
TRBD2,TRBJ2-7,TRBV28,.,TGTGCCAGTGGGACTAGCGGGTTTTACGAGCAGTACTTC,CASGTSGFYEQYF
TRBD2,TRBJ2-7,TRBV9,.,TGTGCCAGCAGCGTAGATAATAGCGGGAGAGCTGGCGAGCAGTACTTC,CASSVDNSGRAGEQYF
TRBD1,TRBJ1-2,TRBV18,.,TGTGCCAGCTCACCTGCCGGACAGGGAGGTGGCTACACCTTC,CASSPAGQGGGYTF
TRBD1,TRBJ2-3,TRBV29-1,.,TGCAGCGCCGGGACAGGGAATCTCCTCGGTACGCAGTATTTT,CSAGTGNLLGTQYF
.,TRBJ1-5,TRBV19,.,TGTGCCAGTACCGACCTAGCTGGTTTCAATCAGCCCCAGCATTTT,CASTDLAGFNQPQHF
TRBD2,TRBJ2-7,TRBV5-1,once,TGCGCCAGCAGCTTGGAAACTAGCGGGAGGGCCTACGAGCAGTACTTC,CASSLETSGRAYEQYF
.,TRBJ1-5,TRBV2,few,TGTGCCAGCAGTGAAGTGGGAGATAGCAATCAGCCCCAGCATTTT,CASSEVGDSNQPQHF
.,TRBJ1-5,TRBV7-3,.,TGTGCCAGCAGCTTGTCCCCGAATCAGCCCCAGCATTTT,CASSLSPNQPQHF
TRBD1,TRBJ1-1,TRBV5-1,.,TGCGCCAGCAGCTTTGGACAGGGGGCAAGGAGCACTGAAGCTTTCTTT,CASSFGQGARSTEAFF
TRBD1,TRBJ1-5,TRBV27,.,TGTGCCAGCAGTTTAAAGTCAGGGGGTACGCCCCAGCATTTT,CASSLKSGGTPQHF
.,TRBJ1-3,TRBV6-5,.,TGTGCCATCATGTGGGGGGGCCCCTCTGGAAACACCATATATTTT,CAIMWGGPSGNTIYF
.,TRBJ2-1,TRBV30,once,TGTGCCTGCATCCCGGAGCCGCTCGGTGAGCAGTTCTTC,CACIPEPLGEQFF
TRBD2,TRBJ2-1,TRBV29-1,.,TGCAGCGTTGCTCGCGGGAGGGCCAATGAGCAGTTCTTC,CSVARGRANEQFF
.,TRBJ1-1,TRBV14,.,TGTGCCAGCAGCTGGGGGGGGAACACTGAAGCTTTCTTT,CASSWGGNTEAFF
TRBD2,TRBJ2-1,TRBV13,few,TGTGCCAGCAGCTTAGTGGGGAATGAAGAGGACTTACGGACTAGCGGGAAGGGTTACAATGAGCAGTTCTTC,CASSLVGNEEDLRTSGKGYNEQFF
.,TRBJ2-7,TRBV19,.,TGTGCCAGTACCGACGACCTAAAGGGGAAAAGACAGTACTTC,CASTDDLKGKRQYF
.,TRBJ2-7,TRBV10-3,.,TGTGCCATCACGCCGGAGGGGGCGGATACCTACGAGCAGTACTTC,CAITPEGADTYEQYF
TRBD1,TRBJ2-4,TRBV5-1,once,TGCGCCAGCAGCTTACCCACAGGGGGCCCGGACATTCAGTACTTC,CASSLPTGGPDIQYF
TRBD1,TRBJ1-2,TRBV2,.,TGTGCCAGCAGCGCATTAGACAGGGAGGCCCTCTATGGCTACACCTTC,CASSALDREALYGYTF
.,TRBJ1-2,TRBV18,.,TGTGCCAGCTCACCACGGAGGGATGGCTACACCTTC,CASSPRRDGYTF
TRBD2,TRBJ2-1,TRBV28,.,TGTGCCAGCAGCATGGCGGGAGGGGTGTACAATGAGCAGTTCTTC,CASSMAGGVYNEQFF
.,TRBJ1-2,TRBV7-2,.,TGTGCCAGCAGCTTAATTAGACAGATCTATGGCTACACCTTC,CASSLIRQIYGYTF
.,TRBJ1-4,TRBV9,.,TGTGCCAGCAGCGGATCGGCTATTCGGGATGAAAAACTGTTTTTT,CASSGSAIRDEKLFF
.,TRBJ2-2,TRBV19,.,TGTGCCAGTAGTATAAGGCAGGCGAACACCGGGGAGCTGTTTTTT,CASSIRQANTGELFF
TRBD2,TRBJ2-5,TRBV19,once,TGTGCCAGTAGTTTCACCGCGAGCGGGAGAAAAGAGACCCAGTACTTC,CASSFTASGRKETQYF
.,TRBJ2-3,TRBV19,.,TGTGCCAGTAGATCGAGTTCTAGCACAGATACGCAGTATTTT,CASRSSSSTDTQYF
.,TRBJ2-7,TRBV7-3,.,TGTGCCAGCAGCTTAGACAGGTCGTTTGTCTACGAGCAGTACTTC,CASSLDRSFVYEQYF
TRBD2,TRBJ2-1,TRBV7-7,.,TGTGCTAGCAGCCAGACTAGCGGGAAGATAAATGAGCAGTTCTTC,CASSQTSGKINEQFF
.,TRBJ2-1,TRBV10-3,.,TGTGCCATCAGTGAGGGGGCTGACTACAATGAGCAGTTCTTC,CAISEGADYNEQFF
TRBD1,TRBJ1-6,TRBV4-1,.,TGCGCCAGCAGCCAAGTCCTGGGACAGGGAAATTCACCCCTCCACTTT,CASSQVLGQGNSPLHF
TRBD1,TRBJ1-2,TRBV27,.,TGTGCCAGCAGACGGCAGGGGGCTAACTATGGCTACACCTTC,CASRRQGANYGYTF
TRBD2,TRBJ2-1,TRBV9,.,TGTGCCAGCAGCCCCCGTACCGGCGGGAGCTCCTACAATGAGCAGTTCTTC,CASSPRTGGSSYNEQFF
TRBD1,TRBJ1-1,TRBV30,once,TGTGCCTGGAGTGTACCAAACCCAGGGGGCCGCACTGAAGCTTTCTTT,CAWSVPNPGGRTEAFF
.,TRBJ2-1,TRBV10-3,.,TGTGCCATCAGTGAGGTAGGCGGGTACAATGAGCAGTTCTTC,CAISEVGGYNEQFF
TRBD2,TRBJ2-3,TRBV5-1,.,TGCGCCAGCAGTGGAGCGGGAAACACAGATACGCAGTATTTT,CASSGAGNTDTQYF
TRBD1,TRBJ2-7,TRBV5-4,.,TGTGCCAGCAGCCCTCCGAGAGGACAGGGTACCTACGAGCAGTACTTC,CASSPPRGQGTYEQYF
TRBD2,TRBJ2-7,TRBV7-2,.,TGTGCCAGCAGCTCGCAAAGCGGGATCATCTCCTACGAGCAGTACTTC,CASSSQSGIISYEQYF
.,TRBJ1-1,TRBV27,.,TGTGCCAGCAGTCTATCCAGTAGCCGACAAGCTTTCTTT,CASSLSSSRQAFF
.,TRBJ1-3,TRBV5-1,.,TGCGCCAGCAGCCCGTCTTTAGGACAGAGCTCTGGAAACACCATATATTTT,CASSPSLGQSSGNTIYF
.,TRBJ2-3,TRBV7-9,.,TGCTCCGGCGGGATCGGCACAGATACGCAGTATTTT,CSGGIGTDTQYF
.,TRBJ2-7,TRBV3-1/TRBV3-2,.,TGTGCCAGCAGCCAAGCCCGCTACGAGCAGTACTTC,CASSQARYEQYF
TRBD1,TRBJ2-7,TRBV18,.,TGTGCCAGCTCACCACGGGACAGCTCAATCGGCGAGCAGTACTTC,CASSPRDSSIGEQYF
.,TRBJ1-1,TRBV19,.,TGTGCCAGTACGAAACTTACCTTCGGGGGGAACACTGAAGCTTTCTTT,CASTKLTFGGNTEAFF
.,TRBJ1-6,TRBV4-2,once,TGTGCCAGCAGCCCCTATTACCTGAGCTCCTATAATTCACCCCTCCACTTT,CASSPYYLSSYNSPLHF
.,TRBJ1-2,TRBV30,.,TGTGCCTGGAGGATGACGGAGCACTATGGCTACACCTTC,CAWRMTEHYGYTF
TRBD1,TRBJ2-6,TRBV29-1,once,TGCAGCGTTGCAGGGACAGGGTATTTAGGGGCCAACGTCCTGACTTTC,CSVAGTGYLGANVLTF
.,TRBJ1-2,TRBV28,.,TGTGCCAGCAACACGGGGATATCTAACTATGGCTACACCTTC,CASNTGISNYGYTF